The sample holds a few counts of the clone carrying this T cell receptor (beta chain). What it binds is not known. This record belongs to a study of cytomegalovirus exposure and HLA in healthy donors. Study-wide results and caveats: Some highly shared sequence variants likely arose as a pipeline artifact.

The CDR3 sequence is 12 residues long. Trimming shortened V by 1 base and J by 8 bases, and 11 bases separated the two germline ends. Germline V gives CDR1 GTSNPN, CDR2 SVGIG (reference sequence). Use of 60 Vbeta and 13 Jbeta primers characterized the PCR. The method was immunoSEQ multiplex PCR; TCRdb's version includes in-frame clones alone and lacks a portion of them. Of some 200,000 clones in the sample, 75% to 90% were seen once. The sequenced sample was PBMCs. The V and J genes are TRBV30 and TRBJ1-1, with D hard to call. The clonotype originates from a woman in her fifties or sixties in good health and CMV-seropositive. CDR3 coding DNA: TGTGCCTGGAGTGACCCCGCAGGCGAAGCTTTCTTT. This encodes CAWSDPAGEAFF.